This entry features one T cell receptor (beta chain) sequence. Repertoires were generated with immunoSEQ multiplex PCR, while TCRdb's copy carries only in-frame clones and drops some. The top ten hold roughly 9.5% of the sample, which has about 73,000 clones, roughly 88% seen once. The V gene lost 3 bases and the J gene lost 6 bases, with 11 bases spanning the gap. The CDR3 spans 14 residues. The germline V gene encodes CDR1 LGHNA and CDR2 YSLEER. This sample stems from a study of T cell changes during pregnancy in multiple sclerosis. The starting material was peripheral blood, obtained after pregnancy. This clonotype originated in a female donor in good health, enrolled as a control in a pregnancy study. The genes are TRBV4-3 and TRBJ2-2; D is possibly TRBD1 (6 bases). The CDR3 protein is CASSQDTGPGELFF. For the CDR3, the DNA is TGCGCCAGCAGCCAGGATACAGGGCCCGGGGAGCTGTTTTTT.